These 15 T cell receptor beta chains share one sample of origin, sequenced in a study of blood T cell repertoires in COVID-19. The assay was immunoSEQ multiplex PCR, and TCRdb's table has in-frame clones only and misses some. The sample lists about 120,000 clones, about 86% occurring once. The sample comprised peripheral blood. These receptors were obtained from an elderly man with active or convalescent COVID-19.

J is TRBJ1-1 and V is TRBV5-8; tentative D call: TRBD1 (6 bases). V lost 0 bases to trimming and J lost 2 bases, with 8 bases between them. The CDR3 covers 14 residues. Germline loops: CDR1 SGHTS, CDR2 YDEGEE. CDR3: CASSLVDSNTEAFF. CDR3 DNA sequence: TGTGCCAGCAGCTTGGTGGACAGTAACACTGAAGCTTTCTTT.

V is TRBV7-7 and J is TRBJ2-1; maybe TRBD2 (5 bases). Germline loops: CDR1 SSHAT, CDR2 FNYEAQ (reference sequence). The V end was cut by 3 bases, the J end by 9 bases, with 12 bases between. The CDR3 has 13 residues. The CDR3 spells CASSFTGEGEQFF. In DNA form, the CDR3 reads TGTGCCAGCAGCTTTACCGGGGAAGGTGAGCAGTTCTTC.

The chain carries TRBV10-2 and TRBJ2-2; D is perhaps TRBD1 (5 bases). V lost 8 bases to trimming and J lost 1 base, with 17 bases between them. Germline-derived CDR1 and CDR2 are WSHSY and SAAADI. The CDR3 runs to 16 residues. CDR3 protein: CASSDRLGMNTGELFF. CDR3 sequence (DNA): TGCGCCAGCTCAGACAGATTGGGGATGAACACCGGGGAGCTGTTTTTT.

This chain connects TRBV11-2 to TRBJ2-5; no definite D call. The CDR3 sequence is 11 residues long. CDR1 and CDR2 (germline): SGHAT, FQNNGV. The V gene lost 5 bases and the J gene lost 7 bases, with 8 bases spanning the gap. The CDR3 DNA reads TGTGCCAGCAGCCCACAGAGGACCCAGTACTTC. Amino acids: CASSPQRTQYF.

This chain joins TRBV19 and TRBJ1-2, with unresolved D. CDR1 is LNHDA, CDR2 SQIVND, per germline (reference sequence). This CDR3 region has 16 residues. V gave up 2 bases and J gave up 1 base, with 14 bases separating them. The CDR3 DNA reads as TGTGCCAGTAGTATATCCTGGCAGGCATATAACTATGGCTACACCTTC. It translates to CASSISWQAYNYGYTF.

The DNA for the CDR3 is TGTGCCAGTAGTATTGGTGCAGAACCCGGAAACACCATATATTTT. It specifies CASSIGAEPGNTIYF. This rearrangement joins TRBV19 to TRBJ1-3; D is unclear. The CDR3 spans 15 residues. Deletions cut 3 bases from V and 4 bases from J, with 13 bases between. Germline loops: CDR1 LNHDA, CDR2 SQIVND (reference sequence).

The V gene is TRBV6-1, the J gene TRBJ1-2, with D tentatively TRBD1 (5 bases). Germline loops: CDR1 MNHNS, CDR2 SASEGT. This CDR3 contains 15 residues. Deletions cut 0 bases from V and 3 bases from J, with 11 bases between. This CDR3 is CASSEAGTGDYGYTF. Here the CDR3 DNA reads TGTGCCAGCAGTGAAGCGGGGACGGGAGACTATGGCTACACCTTC.

This clone was seen a single time. The rearrangement joins TRBV29-1 to TRBJ1-5; TRBD1 might be the D (6 bases). Germline lookup yields CDR1 SQVTM and CDR2 ANQGSEA. CDR3 length equals 14 residues. V lost 6 bases to trimming and J lost 0 bases, with 12 bases between them. CDR3 sequence: CSVSDSYSNQPQHF. In nucleotides, the CDR3 is TGCAGCGTGTCGGACAGTTATAGCAATCAGCCCCAGCATTTT.

The rearrangement links TRBV28 to TRBJ1-1, with a tentative D call TRBD1 (5 bases). Trimming cost V 7 bases and J 5 bases, with 20 bases left between them. CDR3 length: 15 amino acids. Germline assignment: CDR1 MDHEN and CDR2 SYDVKM. CDR3 coding DNA: TGTGCCAGCACCCCAATACTGGGGGAGGCGACTGAAGCTTTCTTT. Its protein product is CASTPILGEATEAFF. Filled out from reference TRBV28 and TRBJ1-1, the complete variable domain reads DVKVTQSSRYLVKRTGEKVFLECVQDMDHENMFWYRQDPGLGLRLIYFSYDVKMKEKGDIPEGYSVSREKKERFSLILESASTNQTSMYLCASTPILGEATEAFFGQGTRLTVV.

This clone was counted a single time. The genes are TRBV9 and TRBJ2-7; 12 nucleotides agree with TRBD2. This CDR3 contains 18 residues. The germline gives CDR1 SGDLS, CDR2 YYNGEE. With 1 base clipped from V and 3 bases from J, the junction kept 11 bases outside the gene matches. The CDR3: CASSVPGRLAGDNYEQYF. In nucleotides, the CDR3 is TGTGCCAGCAGCGTACCTGGGCGACTAGCGGGGGATAACTACGAGCAGTACTTC.

This rearrangement joins TRBV7-3 to TRBJ2-3; D is possibly TRBD1 (6 bases). This CDR3 region has 18 residues. Trimming removed 0 bases from V and 2 bases from J, with 18 bases in between. Germline V gene sequence: CDR1 SGHTA, CDR2 FQGTGA. The CDR3 DNA sequence: TGTGCCAGCAGCTTAACCGTCTCCCCCAGGGGATACACAGATACGCAGTATTTT. Translating it yields CASSLTVSPRGYTDTQYF. The whole variable domain, remainder taken from reference TRBV7-3 and TRBJ2-3, is GAGVSQTPSNKVTEKGKYVELRCDPISGHTALYWYRQSLGQGPEFLIYFQGTGAADDSGLPNDRFFAVRPEGSVSTLKIQRTERGDSAVYLCASSLTVSPRGYTDTQYFGPGTRLTVL.

The V call is TRBV6-1, the J call TRBJ1-6; D might be TRBD1 (6 bases). Germline V gene lookup returns CDR1 MNHNS and CDR2 SASEGT. The CDR3 runs to 16 residues. The V gene lost 2 bases and the J gene lost 9 bases, with 17 bases spanning the gap. The CDR3 here is CASSEWDTERGSPLHF. The CDR3 DNA is TGTGCCAGCAGTGAATGGGACACAGAGCGGGGTTCACCCCTCCACTTT.

The table lists this clone with a few counts. This sequence joins TRBV6-5 and TRBJ2-3; D is perhaps TRBD2 (5 bases). V dropped 5 bases and J dropped 1 base, with 13 bases sitting between them. Germline CDR1 and CDR2: MNHEY and SVGAGI. The CDR3 totals 15 residues. The CDR3 reads CASSPLEVGTDTQYF. The CDR3 DNA reads TGTGCCAGCAGTCCTTTGGAGGTGGGCACAGATACGCAGTATTTT.

This clone showed up just a few times. V gene TRBV5-1 combines with J gene TRBJ2-2, with TRBD1 matching 7 bases. Germline assignment: CDR1 SGHRS and CDR2 YFSETQ. CDR3 length equals 15 residues. V dropped 4 bases and J dropped 0; count of bases not matched to a gene: 3. The CDR3 DNA is TGCGCCAGCAGCATGACAGGGCCGAACACCGGGGAGCTGTTTTTT. The encoded protein is CASSMTGPNTGELFF.

V is TRBV19 and J is TRBJ1-1, with 10 bases fitting TRBD1. The germline gives CDR1 LNHDA, CDR2 SQIVND (reference sequence). Trimming at V came to 5 bases and at J to 4 bases, leaving 4 bases not matched to a gene. This CDR3 is 14 amino acids long. In DNA form, the CDR3 reads TGTGCCAGTAGTGCCGACAGGGGGCGCACTGAAGCTTTCTTT. Encoded protein: CASSADRGRTEAFF. Full variable domain (missing parts from reference TRBV19 and TRBJ1-1): DGGITQSPKYLFRKEGQNVTLSCEQNLNHDAMYWYRQDPGQGLRLIYYSQIVNDFQKGDIAEGYSVSREKKESFPLTVTSAQKNPTAFYLCASSADRGRTEAFFGQGTRLTVV.